The sequence of this T cell receptor beta chain was determined in a study of blood T cell repertoires in COVID-19. Which cohort a participant joined came from the clinical history participants gave. Sequenced by immunoSEQ multiplex PCR; TCRdb stores in-frame clones only, minus some. This table has approximately 330,000 clones, nearly 90% appearing once. V lost 3 bases, J lost 5 bases, and 9 bases stayed unmatched. This CDR3 has 15 amino acids. The germline V gene encodes CDR1 SQVTM and CDR2 ANQGSEA. The origin of this receptor is a woman in her 30s who had recovered from COVID-19. Material: PBMCs or T cells enriched from blood (not recorded which). V is TRBV29-1 and J is TRBJ2-1; 8 positions match TRBD2. The CDR3 coding sequence is TGCAGCGTTGATTATCGGCTAGCGGGTCACAATGAGCAGTTCTTC. This sequence encodes CSVDYRLAGHNEQFF.